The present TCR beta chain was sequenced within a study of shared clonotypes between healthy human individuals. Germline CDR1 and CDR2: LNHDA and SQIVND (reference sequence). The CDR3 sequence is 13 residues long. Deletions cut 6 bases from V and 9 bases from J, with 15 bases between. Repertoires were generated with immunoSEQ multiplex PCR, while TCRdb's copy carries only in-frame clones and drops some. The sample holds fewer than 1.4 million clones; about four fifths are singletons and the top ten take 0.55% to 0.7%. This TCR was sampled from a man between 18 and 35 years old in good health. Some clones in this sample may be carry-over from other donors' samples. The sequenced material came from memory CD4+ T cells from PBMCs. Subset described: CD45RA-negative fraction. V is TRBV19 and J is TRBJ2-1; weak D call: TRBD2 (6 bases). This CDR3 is CASSRSWRGEQFF. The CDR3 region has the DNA TGTGCCAGTAGCCGATCCTGGAGGGGTGAGCAGTTCTTC.